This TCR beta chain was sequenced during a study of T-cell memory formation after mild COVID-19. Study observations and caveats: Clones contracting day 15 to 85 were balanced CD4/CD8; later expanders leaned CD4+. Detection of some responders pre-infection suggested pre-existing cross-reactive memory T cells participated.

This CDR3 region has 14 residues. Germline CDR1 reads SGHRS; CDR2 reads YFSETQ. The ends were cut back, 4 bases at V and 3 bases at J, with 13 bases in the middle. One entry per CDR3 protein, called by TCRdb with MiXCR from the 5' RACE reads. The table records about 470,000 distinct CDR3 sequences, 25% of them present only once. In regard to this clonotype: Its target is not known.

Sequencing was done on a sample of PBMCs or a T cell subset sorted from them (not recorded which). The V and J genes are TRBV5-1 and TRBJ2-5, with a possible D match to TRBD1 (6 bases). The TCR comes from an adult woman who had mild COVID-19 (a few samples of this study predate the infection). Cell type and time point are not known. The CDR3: CASSPGDSEETQYF. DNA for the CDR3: TGCGCCAGCAGCCCAGGGGATTCCGAAGAGACCCAGTACTTC.